This entry is about one T cell receptor (beta chain). Its cognate antigen is unknown. Using immunoSEQ multiplex PCR, the repertoire was profiled, and TCRdb retains in-frame clones only, with some absent. The data contain 35,000 to 45,000 clones, around four fifths of them singletons. This record comes from a study of pediatric ulcerative colitis. Study-level results: Acute severe colitis showed lower rectal diversity from clonal expansions.

The blood sample was taken during the colonoscopy visit. Germline-derived CDR1 and CDR2 are LGHNA and YSLEER. The ends lost 3 bases at V and 2 bases at J; junction bases unmatched: 9. The CDR3 extends over 16 amino acids. The receptor comes from a girl between 5 and 17 years old with moderate ulcerative colitis. The specimen was blood. V usage is TRBV4-3 and J usage is TRBJ2-7, with 8 positions matching TRBD2. The CDR3 sequence: CASSQDASGWAYEQYF. The CDR3 DNA follows: TGCGCCAGCAGCCAGGATGCTAGCGGGTGGGCCTACGAGCAGTACTTC.